Listed here are 16 T cell receptor beta chains from one sample, sequenced in a study of graft-versus-host responses after intestinal transplantation. No antigen is known for these receptors. Only in-frame clones appear in the TCRdb table, and some are missing; sequencing was by immunoSEQ multiplex PCR. Of tens of thousands of clones in the sample, 80% to 95% are singletons; the top ten hold around 6%. This specimen was unstimulated CD8+ T cells sorted from spleen or lymph node cells, taken before intestinal transplant. Every receptor here comes from a human donor who received an intestinal transplant.

The table lists this clone with a count of one. The rearrangement joins TRBV27 to TRBJ1-5; a weak D match, TRBD1 (5 bases). There are 14 residues in the CDR3. V gave up 5 bases and J gave up 6 bases, with 14 bases separating them. The germline CDR1 and CDR2 sequences are MNHEY and SMNVEV (reference sequence). CDR3 nucleotides: TGTGCCAGCAGTCCCCATTGGGGGGTTCAGCCCCAGCATTTT. It codes for CASSPHWGVQPQHF.

This chain uses TRBV4-1 with TRBJ2-1; maybe TRBD2 (5 bases). Germline V gene sequence: CDR1 MGHRA, CDR2 YSYEKL. The CDR3 is made up of 13 amino acids. Trimming cost V 2 bases and J 5 bases, with 7 bases left between them. The CDR3 DNA follows: TGCGCCAGCAGCCAACTGGGAGACAATGAGCAGTTCTTC. This gives the protein CASSQLGDNEQFF.

The chain has TRBV19 and TRBJ2-7, with D unresolved. Germline V gene sequence: CDR1 LNHDA, CDR2 SQIVND (reference sequence). This CDR3 is 14 amino acids long. Trimming shortened V by 0 bases and J by 1 base, and 7 bases separated the two germline ends. DNA of the CDR3: TGTGCCAGTAGTATAGACTGGGATTCCTACGAGCAGTACTTC. Protein: CASSIDWDSYEQYF.

V usage is TRBV6-5 and J usage is TRBJ2-7, with 10 bases matching TRBD2. The length of the CDR3 is 15 residues. Germline CDR1 reads MNHEY; CDR2 reads SVGAGI. After removal of 11 bases from V and 1 base from J, the junction contained 11 bases not matched to a gene. Here the CDR3 reads CAVRWQRGGSYEQYF. The CDR3 nucleotides read TGTGCCGTAAGGTGGCAGCGGGGGGGTTCCTACGAGCAGTACTTC.

The chain links TRBV19 to TRBJ1-1, with D maybe TRBD1 (5 bases). The CDR3 spans 17 residues. The germline V and J ends were trimmed by 3 bases and 2 bases, with 19 bases remaining between them. The germline V gene has CDR1 LNHDA and CDR2 SQIVND (reference sequence). Here the CDR3 DNA reads TGTGCCAGTAGTATCGAAGAGGGGAAAGTCTATAACACTGAAGCTTTCTTT. It is translated as CASSIEEGKVYNTEAFF.

The chain has TRBV25-1 and TRBJ2-7; 7 nucleotides line up with TRBD1. V lost 1 base to trimming and J lost 3 bases; unmatched junction nucleotides: 9. The CDR3 has 16 residues. CDR1 and CDR2 from the germline V gene are MGHDK and SYGVNS. Here the CDR3 DNA reads TGTGCCAGCAGTGAATTCGACGGACAGGAGAGCTACGAGCAGTACTTC. It specifies CASSEFDGQESYEQYF.

The V call is TRBV6-5, the J call TRBJ2-1, with D possibly called TRBD1 or TRBD2 (5 bases each). The V and J ends lost 6 bases and 5 bases respectively, with 14 bases between them. The CDR3 has 14 residues. Germline V lookup: CDR1 MNHEY, CDR2 SVGAGI. CDR3 nucleotide sequence: TGTGCCAGCAGGACCGGGACGGATAACAATGAGCAGTTCTTC. Encoded protein: CASRTGTDNNEQFF.

In this sample, this clone turned up once. V usage is TRBV27 and J usage is TRBJ2-6; either TRBD1 or TRBD2 may supply D (5 bases each). The length of the CDR3 is 17 residues. Trimming stripped 6 bases from V and 0 bases from J, with 15 bases between. Germline CDR1 and CDR2: MNHEY and SMNVEV (reference sequence). This chain's CDR3 is CASSLKGRRSGANVLTF. CDR3 sequence (DNA): TGTGCCAGCAGCCTGAAGGGACGGCGCTCTGGGGCCAACGTCCTGACTTTC.

The chain has TRBV5-1 and TRBJ1-2, with D possibly being TRBD1 (5 bases). V lost 4 bases to trimming and J lost 3 bases, with 10 bases between them. This CDR3 contains 13 residues. Per germline, CDR1 SGHRS and CDR2 YFSETQ. CDR3 in DNA: TGCGCCAGCAGCCCCCAGGGACACTATGGCTACACCTTC. Protein product: CASSPQGHYGYTF.

The genes are TRBV10-3 and TRBJ1-5; 8 positions match TRBD1. The trim removed 2 bases at V and 4 bases at J, leaving 13 bases unmatched. Per the germline V gene, CDR1 is ENHRY and CDR2 is SYGVKD. The CDR3 is 18 amino acids. CDR3 DNA: TGTGCCATCAGTGAGGGGGGGACAGGCTATAGTCGGAATCAGCCCCAGCATTTT. Protein product: CAISEGGTGYSRNQPQHF.

The chain links TRBV11-2 to TRBJ2-7; 7 positions agree with TRBD2. Trimming cost V 1 base and J 2 bases; bases outside gene matches: 5. In germline, CDR1 is SGHAT, CDR2 FQNNGV. This CDR3 comprises 15 residues. CDR3 region: CASSLGLAVTYEQYF. CDR3 DNA: TGTGCCAGCAGCTTAGGGCTAGCGGTGACCTACGAGCAGTACTTC. Filled out from reference TRBV11-2 and TRBJ2-7, the complete variable domain reads EAGVAQSPRYKIIEKRQSVAFWCNPISGHATLYWYQQILGQGPKLLIQFQNNGVVDDSQLPKDRFSAERLKGVDSTLKIQPAKLEDSAVYLCASSLGLAVTYEQYFGPGTRLTVT.

This chain uses TRBV6-5 with TRBJ2-1; no reliable D call. Germline V gene data show CDR1 as MNHEY and CDR2 as SVGAGI. This CDR3 spans 11 amino acids. V lost 6 bases and J lost 5, with 5 bases in between. The CDR3 loop reads CASRHNNEQFF. CDR3 bases: TGTGCCAGCAGACATAACAATGAGCAGTTCTTC.

This chain uses TRBV9 with TRBJ1-5; D is possibly TRBD1 (5 bases). This CDR3 spans 15 amino acids. Germline CDR1 is SGDLS and CDR2 is YYNGEE. The V end was cut by 4 bases, the J end by 2 bases, with 13 bases between. The CDR3 DNA reads as TGTGCCAGCAGCTCAACGGACACGCGCAATCAGCCCCAGCATTTT. Translated: CASSSTDTRNQPQHF.

The CDR3 here is CASISGREQFF. The CDR3 DNA follows: TGCGCCAGCATTTCAGGGCGGGAGCAGTTCTTC. J is TRBJ2-1 and V is TRBV5-1, with D possibly matching TRBD1 (5 bases). The germline V gene has CDR1 SGHRS and CDR2 YFSETQ. CDR3 length: 11 residues. Trimming took off 6 bases at V and 10 bases at J, with 11 bases between the two ends.

This clone appeared a single time. The genes are TRBV30 and TRBJ2-5; either TRBD1 or TRBD2 may fit D (5 bases each). Germline values: CDR1 GTSNPN, CDR2 SVGIG (reference sequence). V was shortened by 4 bases and J by 1 base, with 13 bases between the two germline ends. The CDR3 runs to 14 residues. The DNA for the CDR3 is TGTGCCTGGACTCGGGACGGCCCCCAAGAGACCCAGTACTTC. The encoded protein is CAWTRDGPQETQYF.

The chain uses TRBV25-1 and TRBJ2-7; D may correspond to TRBD1 or TRBD2 (5 bases each). The CDR3 extends over 13 amino acids. Germline CDR1 is MGHDK and CDR2 is SYGVNS. Trimming left V 3 bases short and J 4 bases short, with 10 bases between. CDR3 amino acids: CASSDWGGYEQYF. CDR3 sequence (DNA): TGTGCCAGCAGTGATTGGGGCGGGTACGAGCAGTACTTC.